Included here is one T cell receptor beta chain sequence, with context. Antigen specificity is unknown. Employing constant-segment primers, 5'RACE generated TCR alpha and TCR beta cDNA libraries bearing sample barcodes and UMIs. One entry per CDR3 protein results from TCRdb running MiXCR on the 5' RACE reads. The table records around 510,000 distinct CDR3 sequences, 20% to 25% of them present only once. This sample was taken from a study of T-cell memory formation after mild COVID-19. Study background: In these data, TCR clusters were largely donor specific. Findings and limits, study-wide: In pre-infection memory, a portion of responding clones appeared, which suggested that cross-reactive memory joined. Mostly located in CM and EM were contracting CD4+ clones, with contracting CD8+ clones located in EMRA.

This sequence originates from an adult woman who had mild COVID-19 (a few samples of this study predate the infection). Cell type and time point are not known. The sequencing input was PBMCs or a T cell subset sorted from them (not recorded which).

For the CDR3, the DNA is TGCAGTGCTACTAGGGCGGACGTTTCACCGAACACTGAAGCTTTCTTT. Protein: CSATRADVSPNTEAFF. The gene calls are TRBV20-1 and TRBJ1-1, with D uncertain. This CDR3 contains 16 residues. CDR1 is DFQATT, CDR2 SNEGSKA, per germline (reference sequence). Trimming cost V 4 bases and J 1 base, with 19 bases left between them.